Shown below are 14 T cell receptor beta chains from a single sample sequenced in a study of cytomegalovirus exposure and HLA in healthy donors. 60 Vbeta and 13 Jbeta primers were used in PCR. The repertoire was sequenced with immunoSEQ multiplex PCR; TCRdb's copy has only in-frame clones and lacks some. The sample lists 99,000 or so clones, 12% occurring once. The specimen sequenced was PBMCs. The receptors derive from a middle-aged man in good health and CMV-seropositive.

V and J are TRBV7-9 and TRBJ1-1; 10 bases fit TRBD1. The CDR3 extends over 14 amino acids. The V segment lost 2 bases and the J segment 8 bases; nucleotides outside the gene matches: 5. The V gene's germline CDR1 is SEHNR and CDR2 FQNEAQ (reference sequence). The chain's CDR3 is CASSLSGTGEEAFF. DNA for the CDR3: TGTGCCAGCAGCTTATCGGGGACAGGGGAAGAAGCTTTCTTT.

CDR3 in DNA: TGTGCCAGCAGTCCCCTAGGGCAGGGCCAAGAGACCCAGTACTTC. Its translation is CASSPLGQGQETQYF. The V and J genes are TRBV28 and TRBJ2-5; possible D gene TRBD1, 5 bases. This CDR3 has 15 amino acids. The germline V and J ends were trimmed by 5 bases and 1 base, with 14 bases remaining between them. Germline assignment: CDR1 MDHEN and CDR2 SYDVKM.

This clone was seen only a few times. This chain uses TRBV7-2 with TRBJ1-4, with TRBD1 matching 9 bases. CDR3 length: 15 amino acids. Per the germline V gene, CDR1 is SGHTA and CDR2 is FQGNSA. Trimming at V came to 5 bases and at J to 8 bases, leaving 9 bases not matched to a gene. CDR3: CASSHGTGFDEKLFF. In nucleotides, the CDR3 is TGTGCCAGCAGCCACGGGACAGGGTTTGACGAAAAACTGTTTTTT.

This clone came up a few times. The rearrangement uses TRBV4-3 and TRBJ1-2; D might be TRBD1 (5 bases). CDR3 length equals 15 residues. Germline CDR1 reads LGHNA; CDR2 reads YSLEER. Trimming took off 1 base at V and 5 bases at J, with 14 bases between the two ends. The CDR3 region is CASSQGADSRYGYTF. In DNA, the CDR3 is TGCGCCAGCAGCCAAGGGGCCGACAGTCGGTATGGCTACACCTTC.

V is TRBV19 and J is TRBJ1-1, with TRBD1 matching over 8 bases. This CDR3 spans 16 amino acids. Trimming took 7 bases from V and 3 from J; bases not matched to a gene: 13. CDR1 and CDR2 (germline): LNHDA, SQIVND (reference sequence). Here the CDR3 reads CASKPRSGGLDTEAFF. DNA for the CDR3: TGTGCCAGTAAACCCCGGTCAGGGGGCCTGGACACTGAAGCTTTCTTT.

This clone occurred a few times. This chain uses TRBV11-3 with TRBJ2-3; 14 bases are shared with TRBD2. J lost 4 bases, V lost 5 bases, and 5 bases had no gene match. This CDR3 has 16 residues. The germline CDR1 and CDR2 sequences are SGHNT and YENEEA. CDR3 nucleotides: TGTGCCAGCAGCCCCGGGACTAGCGGGAGAGCAGATACGCAGTATTTT. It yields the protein CASSPGTSGRADTQYF.

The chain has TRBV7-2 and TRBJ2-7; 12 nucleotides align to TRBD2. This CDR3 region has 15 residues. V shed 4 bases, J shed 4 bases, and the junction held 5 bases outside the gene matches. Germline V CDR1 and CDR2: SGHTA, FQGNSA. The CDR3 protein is CASSWASGGEYEQYF. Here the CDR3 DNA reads TGTGCCAGCAGCTGGGCTAGCGGGGGGGAGTACGAGCAGTACTTC.

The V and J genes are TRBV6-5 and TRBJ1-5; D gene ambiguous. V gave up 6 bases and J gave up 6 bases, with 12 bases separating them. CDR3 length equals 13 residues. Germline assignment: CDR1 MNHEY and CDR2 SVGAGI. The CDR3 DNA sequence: TGTGCCAGCAGGACCAGCCGGGGTCAGCCCCAGCATTTT. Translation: CASRTSRGQPQHF.

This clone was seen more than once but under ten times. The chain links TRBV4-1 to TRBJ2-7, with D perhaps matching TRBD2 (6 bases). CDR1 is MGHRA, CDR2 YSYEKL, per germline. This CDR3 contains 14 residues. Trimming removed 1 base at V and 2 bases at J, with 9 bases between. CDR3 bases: TGCGCCAGCAGCCAAGGACTAGTAACCTACGAGCAGTACTTC. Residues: CASSQGLVTYEQYF.

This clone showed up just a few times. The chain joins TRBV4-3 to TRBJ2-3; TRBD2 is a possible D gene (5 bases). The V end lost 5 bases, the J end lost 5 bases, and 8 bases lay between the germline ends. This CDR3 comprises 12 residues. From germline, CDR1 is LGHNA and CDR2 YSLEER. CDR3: CASSLLGDTQYF. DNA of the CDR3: TGCGCCAGCAGCTTACTAGGAGATACGCAGTATTTT.

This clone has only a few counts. In DNA form, the CDR3 reads TGTGCCTCACGGACAGACCACAATCAGCCCCAGCATTTT. Residues: CASRTDHNQPQHF. This sequence joins TRBV6-5 and TRBJ1-5; possibly TRBD1 for D (6 bases). CDR3 length equals 13 residues. The ends were cut back, 11 bases at V and 3 bases at J, with 14 bases in the middle. Germline CDR1 is MNHEY and CDR2 is SVGAGI.

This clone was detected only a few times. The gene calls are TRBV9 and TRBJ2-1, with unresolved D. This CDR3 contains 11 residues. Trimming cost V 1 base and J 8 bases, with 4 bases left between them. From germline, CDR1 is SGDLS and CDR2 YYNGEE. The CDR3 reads CASSVSDEQFF. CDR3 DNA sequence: TGTGCCAGCAGCGTATCAGATGAGCAGTTCTTC.

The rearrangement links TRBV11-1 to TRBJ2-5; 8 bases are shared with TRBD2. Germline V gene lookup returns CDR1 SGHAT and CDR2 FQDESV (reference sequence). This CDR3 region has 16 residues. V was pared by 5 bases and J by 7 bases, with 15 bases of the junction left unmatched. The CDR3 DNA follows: TGTGCCAGCAGCCGGAGCACTAGCGGTAGGGAGGGGACCCAGTACTTC. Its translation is CASSRSTSGREGTQYF.

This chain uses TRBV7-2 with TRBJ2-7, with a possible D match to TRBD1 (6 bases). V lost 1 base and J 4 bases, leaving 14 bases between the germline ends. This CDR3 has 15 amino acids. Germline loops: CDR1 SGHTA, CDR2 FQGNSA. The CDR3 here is CASSLGGDTMYEQYF. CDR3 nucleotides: TGTGCCAGCAGCTTAGGAGGGGACACCATGTACGAGCAGTACTTC.